This is a list of T cell receptor beta chains from one sample in a study of T cell responses to AZD1222 COVID-19 vaccine. Only in-frame clones appear in the TCRdb table, and some are missing; sequencing was by immunoSEQ multiplex PCR. The data show roughly 120,000 clones, roughly 87% seen once. The sequenced sample was peripheral blood, obtained on day 0 of AZD1222 vaccination. These receptors were obtained from an adult in good health. The CDR3 runs from the conserved cysteine through the conserved F or W. The order of the fields is J gene, D gene, clone size, V gene, CDR3 protein, CDR3 DNA. A D gene is named only where the DNA matches it firmly. Clone size appears in some rows only: once, few, many, or a class for an expanded clone.

TRBJ2-5 | . | once | TRBV7-8 | CASSPARLQETQYF | TGTGCCAGCAGCCCCGCCCGCCTTCAAGAGACCCAGTACTTC
TRBJ1-1 | . | . | TRBV4-1 | CASSLDVGAEAFF | TGCGCCAGCAGCCTTGATGTCGGGGCTGAAGCTTTCTTT
TRBJ1-6 | . | . | TRBV7-9 | CASSSSDPSKTNSPLHF | TGTGCCAGCAGCTCCTCCGATCCGTCTAAAACGAATTCACCCCTCCACTTT
TRBJ1-5 | . | . | TRBV2 | CASWPGLTSNQPQHF | TGTGCCAGCTGGCCAGGGTTAACTAGCAATCAGCCCCAGCATTTT
TRBJ1-1 | . | . | TRBV7-9 | CASSPVGSAPEAFF | TGTGCCAGCAGCCCAGTAGGGTCAGCGCCTGAAGCTTTCTTT
TRBJ1-3 | . | . | TRBV30 | CAWRATQSSGNTIYF | TGTGCCTGGAGAGCGACCCAAAGCTCTGGAAACACCATATATTTT
TRBJ2-7 | . | . | TRBV29-1 | CSVGDVSYEQYF | TGCAGCGTTGGGGACGTCTCCTACGAGCAGTACTTC
TRBJ2-5 | . | . | TRBV11-3 | CASSLDAGRETQYF | TGTGCCAGCAGCTTAGACGCAGGGCGAGAGACCCAGTACTTC
TRBJ2-7 | TRBD2 | . | TRBV7-2 | CASSLVAGGSYEQYF | TGTGCCAGCAGCTTAGTGGCCGGGGGGTCCTACGAGCAGTACTTC
TRBJ1-1 | . | . | TRBV11-3 | CASSLDSRMNTEAFF | TGTGCCAGCAGCTTAGATAGCCGGATGAACACTGAAGCTTTCTTT
TRBJ2-3 | TRBD2 | . | TRBV6-2/TRBV6-3 | CASSPFSRPGLASDTQYF | TGTGCCAGCAGCCCTTTCTCCAGACCGGGACTAGCTTCAGATACGCAGTATTTT
TRBJ1-2 | TRBD1 | . | TRBV19 | CASSIIGRGRGYTF | TGTGCCAGTAGTATAATCGGCAGGGGGCGAGGCTACACCTTC
TRBJ2-5 | TRBD2 | . | TRBV7-2 | CASSLALAGETQYF | TGTGCCAGCAGCTTAGCTCTAGCGGGAGAGACCCAGTACTTC
TRBJ1-3 | . | once | TRBV6-5 | CASSRTANSGNTIYF | TGTGCCAGCAGTAGGACAGCTAACTCTGGAAACACCATATATTTT
TRBJ2-6 | . | . | TRBV4-1 | CASSQDEGPGANVLTF | TGCGCCAGCAGCCAAGATGAGGGACCCGGGGCCAACGTCCTGACTTTC
TRBJ2-1 | . | . | TRBV29-1 | CSAGATAGEQFF | TGCAGCGCCGGGGCAACAGCGGGTGAGCAGTTCTTC
TRBJ2-2 | TRBD2 | . | TRBV5-1 | CASSLEPSGGTGELFF | TGCGCCAGCAGCTTGGAACCTAGCGGGGGCACCGGGGAGCTGTTTTTT
TRBJ2-2 | . | . | TRBV7-6 | CASSASGTGELFF | TGTGCCAGCAGCGCCTCGGGTACCGGGGAGCTGTTTTTT
TRBJ2-7 | . | few | TRBV7-6 | CASSLEGSVSEQYF | TGTGCCAGCAGCTTAGAGGGGTCCGTTTCCGAGCAGTACTTC
TRBJ2-2 | . | . | TRBV19 | CASSTRQGGNTGELFF | TGTGCCAGTAGTACCCGACAGGGAGGTAACACCGGGGAGCTGTTTTTT
TRBJ2-7 | . | . | TRBV11-3 | CASSSGVSYEQYF | TGTGCCAGCAGCTCCGGGGTCTCCTACGAGCAGTACTTC
TRBJ2-7 | . | . | TRBV9 | CASSVGSGFDEQYF | TGTGCCAGCAGCGTAGGGTCGGGGTTTGACGAGCAGTACTTC
TRBJ1-2 | . | . | TRBV28 | CASSLGEYEVRGYTF | TGTGCCAGCAGCTTGGGGGAATATGAAGTCCGTGGCTACACCTTC
TRBJ2-3 | TRBD2 | . | TRBV5-1 | CASSSVTSGSGADTQYF | TGCGCCAGCAGCTCGGTGACTAGCGGGAGTGGGGCAGATACGCAGTATTTT
TRBJ2-7 | . | . | TRBV7-2 | CASSFLGLYEQYF | TGTGCCAGCAGCTTCCTGGGTCTGTACGAGCAGTACTTC
TRBJ1-2 | . | . | TRBV6-2/TRBV6-3 | CASSYSRGYGYTF | TGTGCCAGCAGTTACTCTCGCGGCTATGGCTACACCTTC
TRBJ1-2 | . | . | TRBV4-2 | CASSQDRGTLVGYTF | TGTGCCAGCAGCCAAGATCGGGGGACATTAGTGGGCTACACCTTC
TRBJ1-2 | . | . | TRBV5-1 | CASSLGTTGNYGYTF | TGCGCCAGCAGCTTGGGAACTACAGGAAACTATGGCTACACCTTC
TRBJ2-1 | TRBD2 | . | TRBV6-1 | CASSESRLAGENEQFF | TGTGCCAGCAGTGAATCCCGACTAGCGGGAGAAAATGAGCAGTTCTTC
TRBJ1-1 | . | . | TRBV19 | CASSMLHLTEAFF | TGTGCCAGTAGTATGTTACACCTCACTGAAGCTTTCTTT
TRBJ1-1 | TRBD1 | . | TRBV5-8 | CASSSPRTGGGLNTEAFF | TGTGCCAGCAGCTCGCCGCGGACAGGGGGCGGACTGAACACTGAAGCTTTCTTT
TRBJ1-1 | . | . | TRBV4-1 | CASSPPDSYTEAFF | TGCGCCAGCAGCCCGCCGGACAGTTACACTGAAGCTTTCTTT
TRBJ1-1 | . | . | TRBV18 | CASSPAGAATEAFF | TGTGCCAGCTCACCAGCAGGGGCGGCAACTGAAGCTTTCTTT
TRBJ1-6 | . | . | TRBV4-2 | CASSQEAGNYNSPLHF | TGTGCCAGCAGCCAAGAGGCAGGGAACTATAATTCACCCCTCCACTTT
TRBJ1-1 | . | . | TRBV2 | CASKTDSYTEAFF | TGTGCCAGCAAAACCGACAGTTACACTGAAGCTTTCTTT
TRBJ2-2 | TRBD2 | . | TRBV5-1 | CASSWAGGNTGELFF | TGCGCCAGCAGCTGGGCGGGGGGCAACACCGGGGAGCTGTTTTTT
TRBJ1-4 | TRBD1 | few | TRBV9 | CASSVETGRGLFF | TGTGCCAGCAGCGTAGAGACAGGGAGGGGACTGTTTTTT
TRBJ2-7 | TRBD2 | . | TRBV6-2/TRBV6-3 | CASSYPSTGLTSGQLSYEQYF | TGTGCCAGCAGTTACCCGTCGACAGGGCTGACTAGCGGGCAATTATCCTACGAGCAGTACTTC